The TCR beta chain under discussion was sequenced for a study of T cell changes during pregnancy in multiple sclerosis. Germline lookup yields CDR1 SGHRS and CDR2 YFSETQ. There are 15 residues in the CDR3. V lost 4 bases and J lost 5; bases outside the gene matches: 11. Clones were sequenced by immunoSEQ multiplex PCR, and TCRdb holds only the in-frame ones, with some missing. The sample holds some 87,000 clones, around 96% seen once. This clone has just one count. The rearrangement joins TRBV5-1 to TRBJ1-2; 7 nucleotides agree with TRBD1. The starting material was peripheral blood, obtained in the second trimester of pregnancy. The TCR originated in a female donor with multiple sclerosis, enrolled in a pregnancy study. The CDR3 region is CASSPRQGLSYGYTF. The DNA of the CDR3 is TGCGCCAGCAGCCCACGACAGGGTCTTTCGTATGGCTACACCTTC.